Below are 5 T cell receptor beta chains sequenced from a single sample in a study of blood T cell repertoires in COVID-19. Measured with immunoSEQ multiplex PCR; TCRdb has only the in-frame clones, and not every one. This table holds roughly 68,000 clones, 88% found once. Specimen: peripheral blood. The source is a human donor in a cohort sampled during active COVID-19.

The chain recombines TRBV6-6 with TRBJ2-1; 10 nucleotides align to TRBD2. V shed 6 bases, J shed 8 bases, and the junction held 7 bases outside the gene matches. Germline CDR1 reads MNHNY; CDR2 reads SVGAGI (reference sequence). This CDR3 is built from 14 residues. This chain's CDR3 is CASRERGGLHEQFF. In DNA, the CDR3 is TGTGCCAGCAGAGAGCGGGGGGGCCTCCATGAGCAGTTCTTC.

V usage is TRBV4-1 and J usage is TRBJ2-7; the match to TRBD1 covers 7 bases. Germline trimming cut 0 bases from V and 3 bases from J; bases unmatched to any gene: 5. Germline V CDR1 and CDR2: MGHRA, YSYEKL. The CDR3 runs 15 residues. CDR3 loop: CASSQDTGQSYEQYF. As DNA, the CDR3 is TGCGCCAGCAGCCAAGATACGGGACAGAGCTACGAGCAGTACTTC.

The J gene is TRBJ1-2, the V gene TRBV7-9, with 8 nucleotides matching TRBD1. Germline V gives CDR1 SEHNR, CDR2 FQNEAQ (reference sequence). The J segment lost 7 bases and the V segment lost 0 bases, leaving 7 bases of the junction unmatched. The CDR3 totals 15 residues. Written as DNA, the CDR3 is TGTGCCAGCAGCTTAGCAGCACAGGGGGGGTCTGGCTACACCTTC. Translated, it gives CASSLAAQGGSGYTF.

The chain is built from TRBV12-3 or TRBV12-4 and TRBJ2-5; tentative D call: TRBD1 (6 bases). The CDR3 loop spans 13 amino acids. Deletions cut 6 bases from V and 3 bases from J, with 11 bases between. CDR3 in amino acids: CASRIRGEETQYF. CDR3 DNA: TGTGCCAGCAGGATCAGGGGCGAAGAGACCCAGTACTTC.

The V call is TRBV28, the J call TRBJ1-2; 9 bases match TRBD1. The germline gives CDR1 MDHEN, CDR2 SYDVKM. The CDR3 length is 14 residues. The J segment lost 6 bases and the V segment lost 5 bases, leaving 7 bases of the junction unmatched. The CDR3 DNA is TGTGCCAGCAGTACCTCGGGACAGGGAGATGGCTACACCTTC. This translates into CASSTSGQGDGYTF.